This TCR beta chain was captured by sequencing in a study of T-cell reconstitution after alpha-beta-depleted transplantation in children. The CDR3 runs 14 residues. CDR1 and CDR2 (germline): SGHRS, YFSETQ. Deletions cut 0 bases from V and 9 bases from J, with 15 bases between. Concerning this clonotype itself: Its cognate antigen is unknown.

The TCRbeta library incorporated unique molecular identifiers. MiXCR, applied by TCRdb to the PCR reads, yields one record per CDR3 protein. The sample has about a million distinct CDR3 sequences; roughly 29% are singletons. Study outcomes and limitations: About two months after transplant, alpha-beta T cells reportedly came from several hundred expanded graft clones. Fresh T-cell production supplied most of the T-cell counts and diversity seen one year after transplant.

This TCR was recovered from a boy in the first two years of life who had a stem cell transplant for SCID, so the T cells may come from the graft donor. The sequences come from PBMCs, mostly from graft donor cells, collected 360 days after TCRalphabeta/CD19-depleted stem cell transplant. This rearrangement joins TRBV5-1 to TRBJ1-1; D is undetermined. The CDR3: CASSLGREVAKAFF. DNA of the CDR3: TGCGCCAGCAGCTTGGGACGCGAGGTGGCGAAAGCTTTCTTT.